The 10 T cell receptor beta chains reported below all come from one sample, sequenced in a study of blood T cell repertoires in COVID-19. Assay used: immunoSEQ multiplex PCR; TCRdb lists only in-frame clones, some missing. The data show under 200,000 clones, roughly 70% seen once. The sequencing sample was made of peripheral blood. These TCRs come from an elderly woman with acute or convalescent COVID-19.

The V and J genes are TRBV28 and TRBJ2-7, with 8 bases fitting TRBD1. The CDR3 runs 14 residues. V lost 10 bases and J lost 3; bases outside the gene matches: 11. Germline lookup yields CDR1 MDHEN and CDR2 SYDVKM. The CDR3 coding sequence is TGTGCCACCCATGGAGGCGACAGGGGCTACGAGCAGTACTTC. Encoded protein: CATHGGDRGYEQYF.

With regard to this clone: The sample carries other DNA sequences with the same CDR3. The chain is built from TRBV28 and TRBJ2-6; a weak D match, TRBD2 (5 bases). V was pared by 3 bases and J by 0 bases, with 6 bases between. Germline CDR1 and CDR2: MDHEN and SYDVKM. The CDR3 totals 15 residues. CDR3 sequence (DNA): TGTGCCAGCAGTTTGGGGAGCTCTGGGGCCAACGTCCTGACTTTC. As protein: CASSLGSSGANVLTF.

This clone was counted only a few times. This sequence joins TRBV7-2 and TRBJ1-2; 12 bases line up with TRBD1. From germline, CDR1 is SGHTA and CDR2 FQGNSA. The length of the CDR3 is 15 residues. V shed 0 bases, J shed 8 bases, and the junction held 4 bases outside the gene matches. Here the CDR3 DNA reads TGTGCCAGCAGCTTAGCGGGACAGGGGGCGGGAGGCTACACCTTC. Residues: CASSLAGQGAGGYTF.

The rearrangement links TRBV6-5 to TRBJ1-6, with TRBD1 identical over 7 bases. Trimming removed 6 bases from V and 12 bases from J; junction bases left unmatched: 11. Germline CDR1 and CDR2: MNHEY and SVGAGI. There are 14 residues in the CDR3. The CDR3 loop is CASSPTGTALPLHF. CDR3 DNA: TGTGCCAGCAGCCCGACCGGGACAGCTCTACCCCTCCACTTT.

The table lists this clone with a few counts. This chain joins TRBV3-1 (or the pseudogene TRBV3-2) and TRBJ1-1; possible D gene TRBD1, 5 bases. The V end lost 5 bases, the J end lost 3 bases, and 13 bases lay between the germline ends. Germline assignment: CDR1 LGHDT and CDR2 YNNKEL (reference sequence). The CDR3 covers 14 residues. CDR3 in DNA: TGTGCCAGCAGCAACCCCGGGGGGTACACTGAAGCTTTCTTT. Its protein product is CASSNPGGYTEAFF.

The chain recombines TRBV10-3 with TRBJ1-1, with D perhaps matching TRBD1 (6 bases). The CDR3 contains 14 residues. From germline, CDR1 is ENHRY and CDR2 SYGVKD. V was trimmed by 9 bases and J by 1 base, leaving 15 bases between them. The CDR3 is CAISLGGANTEAFF. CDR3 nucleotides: TGTGCCATAAGTCTAGGGGGGGCGAACACTGAAGCTTTCTTT.

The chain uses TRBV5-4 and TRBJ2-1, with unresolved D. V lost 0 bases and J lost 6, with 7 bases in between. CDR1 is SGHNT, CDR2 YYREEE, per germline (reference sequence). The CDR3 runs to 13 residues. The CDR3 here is CASSLVVPNEQFF. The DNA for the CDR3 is TGTGCCAGCAGCTTGGTCGTCCCCAATGAGCAGTTCTTC.

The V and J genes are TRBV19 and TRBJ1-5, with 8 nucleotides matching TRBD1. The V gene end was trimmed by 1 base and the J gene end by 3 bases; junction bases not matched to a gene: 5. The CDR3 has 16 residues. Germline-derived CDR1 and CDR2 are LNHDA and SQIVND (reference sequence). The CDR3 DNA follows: TGTGCCAGTAGTATAGGGGACAGGACCTTCAATCAGCCCCAGCATTTT. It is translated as CASSIGDRTFNQPQHF. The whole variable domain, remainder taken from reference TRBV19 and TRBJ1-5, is DGGITQSPKYLFRKEGQNVTLSCEQNLNHDAMYWYRQDPGQGLRLIYYSQIVNDFQKGDIAEGYSVSREKKESFPLTVTSAQKNPTAFYLCASSIGDRTFNQPQHFGDGTRLSIL.

CDR3 protein: CASSLVLVIEQFF. The CDR3 DNA reads as TGTGCCAGCAGCTTGGTGCTAGTCATCGAGCAGTTCTTC. The chain links TRBV5-5 to TRBJ2-1; D is ambiguous. This CDR3 comprises 13 residues. Between the trimmed V and J ends, which lost 0 bases and 10 bases, there was a span of 11 bases. Germline CDR1 SGHKS, CDR2 YYEKEE (reference sequence). The whole variable domain, remainder taken from reference TRBV5-5 and TRBJ2-1, is DAGVTQSPTHLIKTRGQQVTLRCSPISGHKSVSWYQQVLGQGPQFIFQYYEKEERGRGNFPDRFSARQFPNYSSELNVNALLLGDSALYLCASSLVLVIEQFFGPGTRLTVL.

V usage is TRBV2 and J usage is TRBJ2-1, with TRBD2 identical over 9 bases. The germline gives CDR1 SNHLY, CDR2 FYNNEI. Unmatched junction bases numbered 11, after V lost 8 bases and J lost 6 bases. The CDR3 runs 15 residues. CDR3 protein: CASVRNLAGTNEQFF. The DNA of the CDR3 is TGTGCCAGCGTGAGGAACCTAGCGGGAACCAATGAGCAGTTCTTC.